This TCR beta chain was captured in a study of radiation and T cells in renal cell carcinoma. The study, taken as a whole, reports: Without pretreatment biopsies, baseline tumor clonotype presence was undetermined.

V dropped 5 bases and J dropped 0 bases, with 12 bases sitting between them. Germline loops: CDR1 SGHRS, CDR2 YFSETQ. The CDR3 loop spans 14 amino acids. Details on this clone: Its antigen is as yet unknown.

Sequencing was performed with immunoSEQ multiplex PCR; in TCRdb, only in-frame clones are kept and a portion is missing. The sample includes about 140,000 clones, about 88% of them seen just once. Time point indicated: blood 4 weeks post-SBRT, at nephrectomy. Treatment meaning: 15 Gy SBRT to primary tumor, nephrectomy 4 weeks later. Nephrectomy followed 15 Gy stereotactic body radiation by 4 weeks. This renal cell carcinoma was of the clear cell type. This clonotype was obtained from a woman in her fifties or sixties with renal cell carcinoma. The chain employs TRBV5-1 and TRBJ2-7; D remains unclear. Sequencing was performed on blood, taken from a patient whose treatment included radiotherapy and nephrectomy. CDR3 nucleotides: TGCGCCAGCAGAAAAACAGAAAACTCCTACGAGCAGTACTTC. Protein product: CASRKTENSYEQYF.